One and the same sample provided the 21 T cell receptor beta chains below, sequenced in a study of cytotoxic CD8 clonotypes in ibrutinib-treated CLL. The table came from immunoSEQ multiplex PCR; TCRdb's copy has only in-frame clones and leaves some out. There are some 61,000 clones in the sample; about 63% occur only once, and approximately 6.2% lies in the top ten. Sequences were derived from PBMCs, sampled after 12 months of ibrutinib treatment. These receptors were obtained from a human donor with chronic lymphocytic leukemia.

This chain uses TRBV29-1 with TRBJ1-2, with 11 positions matching TRBD1. The ends lost 6 bases at V and 4 bases at J; junction bases unmatched: 4. Per germline, CDR1 SQVTM and CDR2 ANQGSEA. This CDR3 is built from 13 residues. The CDR3 is CSVRTGGSYGYTF. The CDR3 region has the DNA TGCAGCGTCAGGACAGGGGGCAGCTATGGCTACACCTTC.

This sequence joins TRBV6-4 and TRBJ2-3; TRBD1 aligns across 10 bases. The CDR3 covers 15 residues. With 0 bases clipped from V and 4 bases from J, the junction kept 1 base outside the gene matches. Germline CDR1 is MRHNA and CDR2 is SNTAGT. The chain's CDR3 is CASSDSGTGADTQYF. The CDR3 DNA reads as TGTGCCAGCAGTGACTCCGGGACAGGGGCAGATACGCAGTATTTT.

In this sample, this clone turned up once. This chain links TRBV7-8 with TRBJ2-7, with 9 bases identical to TRBD1. V trimming: 5 bases; J trimming: 0 bases; junction bases outside the gene matches: 5. The germline gives CDR1 SGHVS, CDR2 FQNEAQ. The CDR3 has 15 amino acids. The CDR3 DNA follows: TGTGCCAGCAGCCTTTACAGGGGGCCCTCCTACGAGCAGTACTTC. This encodes CASSLYRGPSYEQYF.

The chain links TRBV30 to TRBJ2-3; D remains ambiguous. V dropped 2 bases and J dropped 5 bases, with 20 bases sitting between them. Germline CDR1 is GTSNPN and CDR2 is SVGIG (reference sequence). This CDR3 is 16 amino acids long. The CDR3 sequence: CAWSSRLGMVGDTQYF. The CDR3 region has the DNA TGTGCCTGGAGTTCCCGACTGGGGATGGTAGGAGATACGCAGTATTTT.

The table lists this clone with a few counts. The chain employs TRBV5-1 and TRBJ1-5; 10 bases match TRBD1. Germline-derived CDR1 and CDR2 are SGHRS and YFSETQ. Trimming removed 0 bases from V and 2 bases from J; junction bases left unmatched: 5. CDR3 length: 17 residues. In DNA, the CDR3 is TGCGCCAGCAGCTTGGGATCCGGGACAGGGGGCAATCAGCCCCAGCATTTT. This codes for CASSLGSGTGGNQPQHF.

This clone was observed once. V gene TRBV14 combines with J gene TRBJ2-1; D is unresolved. Germline-derived CDR1 and CDR2 are SGHDN and FVKESK. CDR3 length: 13 amino acids. The germline V and J ends were trimmed by 1 base and 5 bases, with 6 bases remaining between them. CDR3 sequence reads: CASSQGQHNEQFF. The DNA for the CDR3 is TGTGCCAGCAGCCAAGGACAACACAATGAGCAGTTCTTC.

CDR3 in DNA: TGTGCCAGCAGCTTAGCGGGACAGGGCCTTGAGACCCAGTACTTC. Translation: CASSLAGQGLETQYF. The V and J genes are TRBV7-2 and TRBJ2-5, with 9 bases identical to TRBD1. The CDR3 has 15 amino acids. The J segment lost 5 bases and the V segment lost 0 bases, leaving 4 bases of the junction unmatched. From germline, CDR1 is SGHTA and CDR2 FQGNSA.

CDR3 loop: CASSPSDRVNGYTF. The CDR3 nucleotides are TGTGCCAGCAGTCCATCGGACAGGGTTAACGGCTACACCTTC. This chain uses TRBV28 with TRBJ1-2, with TRBD1 matching 8 bases. CDR1 is MDHEN, CDR2 SYDVKM, per germline. The CDR3 totals 14 residues. V lost 5 bases to trimming and J lost 8 bases; unmatched junction nucleotides: 10.

The chain has TRBV7-2 and TRBJ1-2, with TRBD1 identical over 8 bases. V was clipped by 5 bases and J by 5 bases; unmatched bases: 7. Germline loops: CDR1 SGHTA, CDR2 FQGNSA. The CDR3 sequence is 14 residues long. Here the CDR3 DNA reads TGTGCCAGCAGCAGGGACAGGCAAGGATATGGCTACACCTTC. Protein sequence: CASSRDRQGYGYTF.

This chain links TRBV11-2 with TRBJ2-7; 8 nucleotides line up with TRBD2. The CDR3 runs 16 residues. Per the germline V gene, CDR1 is SGHAT and CDR2 is FQNNGV. The V gene end was trimmed by 1 base and the J gene end by 4 bases; junction bases not matched to a gene: 9. The CDR3 region has the DNA TGTGCCAGCAGCTTAGGTCTCGGGGGGGGCCGGTACGAGCAGTACTTC. Translating it yields CASSLGLGGGRYEQYF.

In nucleotides, the CDR3 is TGTGCCAGCAGCGCAACACAGGGGGCGACTGAAGCTTTCTTT. Protein: CASSATQGATEAFF. The chain combines TRBV9 with TRBJ1-1; 9 bases line up with TRBD1. The length of the CDR3 is 14 residues. Losses at the gene ends were 3 bases for V and 5 bases for J; bases not matched to a gene: 5. CDR1 and CDR2 from the germline V gene are SGDLS and YYNGEE.

This clone has a handful of counts. The chain uses TRBV2 and TRBJ1-6, with 12 bases aligning to TRBD1. This CDR3 has 14 residues. J was trimmed by 9 bases and V by 8 bases; bases with no gene match: 5. Germline lookup yields CDR1 SNHLY and CDR2 FYNNEI. CDR3: CASARDRGLSPLHF. Written as DNA, the CDR3 is TGTGCCAGCGCCCGGGACAGGGGGCTTTCACCCCTCCACTTT.

CDR3 sequence reads: CASSPSAGAGETQYF. The CDR3 coding sequence is TGCGCCAGCAGCCCTTCGGCAGGGGCGGGGGAGACCCAGTACTTC. This chain uses TRBV5-1 with TRBJ2-5, with D perhaps given as TRBD1 or TRBD2 (6 bases each). Trimming stripped 4 bases from V and 5 bases from J, with 18 bases between. The CDR3 covers 15 residues. Germline CDR1 and CDR2: SGHRS and YFSETQ.

The genes are TRBV14 and TRBJ2-5; D not certain. V was pared by 1 base and J by 5 bases, with 11 bases between. This CDR3 is 14 amino acids long. Germline V gene sequence: CDR1 SGHDN, CDR2 FVKESK. The CDR3, as DNA: TGTGCCAGCAGCCAAGCGGTCGGGTGGGAGACCCAGTACTTC. It codes for CASSQAVGWETQYF. Variable domain in full (rest from reference TRBV14 and TRBJ2-5): EAGVTQFPSHSVIEKGQTVTLRCDPISGHDNLYWYRRVMGKEIKFLLHFVKESKQDESGMPNNRFLAERTGGTYSTLKVQPAELEDSGVYFCASSQAVGWETQYFGPGTRLLVL.

The chain employs TRBV30 and TRBJ2-3, with TRBD2 identical over 12 bases. This CDR3 is 14 amino acids long. Trimming removed 3 bases from V and 10 bases from J; junction bases left unmatched: 8. Germline CDR1 GTSNPN, CDR2 SVGIG (reference sequence). The CDR3 loop is CAWRPSGGAGAQYF. Here the CDR3 DNA reads TGTGCCTGGAGGCCTAGCGGGGGGGCTGGGGCGCAGTATTTT.

The CDR3 spells CASSFRTGLSTDTQYF. The CDR3 DNA reads as TGTGCCAGCAGTTTCCGGACGGGACTAAGCACAGATACGCAGTATTTT. The V and J genes are TRBV6-5 and TRBJ2-3, with 7 bases identical to TRBD2. With V trimmed by 4 bases and J by 0 bases, 7 bases remained unmatched. Germline CDR1 is MNHEY and CDR2 is SVGAGI. The CDR3 loop spans 16 amino acids.

This chain uses TRBV15 with TRBJ1-2; D gene uncertain. Germline V lookup: CDR1 LNHNV, CDR2 YYDKDF (reference sequence). This CDR3 region has 11 residues. The V end lost 8 bases, the J end lost 6 bases, and 10 bases lay between the germline ends. CDR3 in DNA: TGTGCCACCGCCGATTTAAATGGCTACACCTTC. Its protein product is CATADLNGYTF.

This clone has only a few counts. The CDR3 region is CASSQGTGAGPGTEAFF. The DNA of the CDR3 is TGTGCCAGCAGCCAAGGGACAGGGGCTGGTCCGGGGACTGAAGCTTTCTTT. The chain recombines TRBV7-2 with TRBJ1-1, with TRBD1 matching 10 bases. The CDR3 length is 17 residues. Germline loops: CDR1 SGHTA, CDR2 FQGNSA. J was trimmed by 5 bases and V by 5 bases; bases with no gene match: 14.

The table lists this clone with a few counts. The chain couples TRBV2 to TRBJ2-2; D unclear. This CDR3 region has 14 residues. Germline values: CDR1 SNHLY, CDR2 FYNNEI. V was clipped by 2 bases and J by 4 bases, with 8 bases between them. The CDR3 loop is CASSETRSTGELFF. DNA of the CDR3: TGTGCCAGCAGTGAAACTCGGAGCACCGGGGAGCTGTTTTTT.

This sequence joins TRBV28 and TRBJ2-3; 10 nucleotides match TRBD2. The CDR3 spans 14 residues. Germline CDR1 MDHEN, CDR2 SYDVKM. V dropped 11 bases and J dropped 0; count of bases not matched to a gene: 5. For the CDR3, the DNA is TGTGCCGCGAAACTAGCGGGGAGCACAGATACGCAGTATTTT. This sequence encodes CAAKLAGSTDTQYF.

The CDR3 nucleotides are TGTGCCTGGAGTACCCCGCGGACAGGGCGGCTCGTTTCACCCCTCCACTTT. Protein product: CAWSTPRTGRLVSPLHF. The genes are TRBV30 and TRBJ1-6, with 8 bases identical to TRBD1. Germline V gene lookup returns CDR1 GTSNPN and CDR2 SVGIG (reference sequence). The CDR3 runs to 17 residues. Trimming at V came to 2 bases and at J to 9 bases, leaving 15 bases not matched to a gene. Looking up the rest from reference TRBV30 and TRBJ1-6 gives the full variable domain: SQTIHQWPATLVQPVGSPLSLECTVEGTSNPNLYWYRQAAGRGLQLLFYSVGIGQISSEVPQNLSASRPQDRQFILSSKKLLLSDSGFYLCAWSTPRTGRLVSPLHFGNGTRLTVT.